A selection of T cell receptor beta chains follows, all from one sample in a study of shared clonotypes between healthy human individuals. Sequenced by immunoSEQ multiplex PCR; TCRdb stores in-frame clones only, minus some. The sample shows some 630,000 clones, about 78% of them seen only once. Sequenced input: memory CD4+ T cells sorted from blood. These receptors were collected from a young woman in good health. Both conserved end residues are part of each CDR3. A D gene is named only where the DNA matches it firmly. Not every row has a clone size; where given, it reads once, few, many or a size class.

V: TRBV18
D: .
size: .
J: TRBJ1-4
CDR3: CASSPPRAATNEKLFF
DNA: TGTGCCAGCTCACCCCCGCGGGCTGCAACTAATGAAAAACTGTTTTTT

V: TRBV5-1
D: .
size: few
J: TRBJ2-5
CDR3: CASSSGPEETQYF
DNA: TGCGCCAGCAGCTCTGGACCTGAAGAGACCCAGTACTTC

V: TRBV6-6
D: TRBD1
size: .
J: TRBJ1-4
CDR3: CASSTGTGREKLFF
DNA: TGTGCCAGCAGTACCGGGACAGGGCGAGAAAAACTGTTTTTT

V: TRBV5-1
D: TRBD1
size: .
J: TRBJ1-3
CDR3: CASSIGTGLTGNTIYF
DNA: TGCGCCAGCAGCATCGGGACAGGGCTTACTGGAAACACCATATATTTT

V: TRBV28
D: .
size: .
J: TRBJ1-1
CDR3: CASSLSGAFRLNTEAFF
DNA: TGTGCCAGCAGTTTATCGGGGGCCTTTCGCCTCAACACTGAAGCTTTCTTT

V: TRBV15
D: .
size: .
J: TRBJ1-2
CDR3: CATSRENRNYGYTF
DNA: TGTGCCACCAGCAGAGAAAACAGGAACTATGGCTACACCTTC

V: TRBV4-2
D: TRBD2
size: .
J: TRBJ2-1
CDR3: CASSHGRDPYNEQFF
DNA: TGTGCCAGCAGCCATGGGAGGGACCCCTACAATGAGCAGTTCTTC

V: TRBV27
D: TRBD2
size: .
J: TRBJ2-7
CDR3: CASSRTSGSYEQYF
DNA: TGTGCCAGCAGCCGGACTAGCGGCTCCTACGAGCAGTACTTC

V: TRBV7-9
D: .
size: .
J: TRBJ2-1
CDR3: CASSSAGSYNEQFF
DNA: TGTGCCAGCAGCTCAGCGGGCTCCTACAATGAGCAGTTCTTC

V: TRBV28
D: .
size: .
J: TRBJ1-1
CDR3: CASRKPRLNTEAFF
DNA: TGTGCCAGCAGAAAGCCCCGGTTGAACACTGAAGCTTTCTTT